The 7 T cell receptor beta chains below were found in one sample sequenced in a study of blood T cell repertoires in COVID-19. The table came from immunoSEQ multiplex PCR; TCRdb's copy has only in-frame clones and leaves some out. Altogether hundreds of thousands of clones are present, 86% being singletons, with the ten largest covering about 9.9%. Sequenced: peripheral blood. The receptors come from a man in his fifties with COVID-19, enrolled during active disease.

CDR3 sequence (DNA): TGTGCCAGCGGGGACAGGGGGTTTTGGGGCTACACCTTC. Its translation: CASGDRGFWGYTF. The chain employs TRBV2 and TRBJ1-2; 11 positions agree with TRBD1. Trimming took 8 bases from V and 8 from J; bases not matched to a gene: 7. Germline V gene data show CDR1 as SNHLY and CDR2 as FYNNEI. The CDR3 is 13 amino acids.

This clone appeared many times. The genes are TRBV11-2 and TRBJ1-6, with D uncertain. The CDR3 loop spans 12 amino acids. CDR1 and CDR2 from the germline V gene are SGHAT and FQNNGV. V was pared by 6 bases and J by 10 bases, with 10 bases between. The CDR3 is CASSFRESPLHF. The DNA of the CDR3 is TGTGCCAGCAGTTTTCGGGAGTCACCCCTCCACTTT.

The rearrangement uses TRBV10-3 and TRBJ2-1; TRBD1 is a possible D gene (6 bases). The V end lost 3 bases, the J end lost 3 bases, and 15 bases lay between the germline ends. The CDR3 runs 16 residues. Germline V lookup: CDR1 ENHRY, CDR2 SYGVKD. CDR3 nucleotide sequence: TGTGCCATCAGTGAATTAGCCGACAGGAGCTACAATGAGCAGTTCTTC. Translated, it gives CAISELADRSYNEQFF.

With respect to this clone: Other DNA sequences from this sample encode an identical CDR3 as well. The chain combines TRBV6-5 with TRBJ2-7, with 10 nucleotides matching TRBD1. The CDR3 runs to 13 residues. V was pared by 9 bases and J by 0 bases, with 2 bases of the junction left unmatched. The germline gives CDR1 MNHEY, CDR2 SVGAGI. CDR3 coding DNA: TGTGCCAGTAGGACAGGGGGCTCCTACGAGCAGTACTTC. It codes for CASRTGGSYEQYF.

This sequence joins TRBV2 and TRBJ1-5; a weak D match, TRBD1 (5 bases). The CDR3 is made up of 15 amino acids. The germline V and J ends were trimmed by 8 bases and 6 bases, with 20 bases remaining between them. Looked up from germline, CDR1 is SNHLY and CDR2 is FYNNEI. This CDR3 is CASAVGEDLGQPQHF. The CDR3 DNA sequence: TGTGCCAGCGCCGTGGGGGAGGATCTGGGTCAGCCCCAGCATTTT. The whole variable domain, remainder taken from reference TRBV2 and TRBJ1-5, is EPEVTQTPSHQVTQMGQEVILRCVPISNHLYFYWYRQILGQKVEFLVSFYNNEISEKSEIFDDQFSVERPDGSNFTLKIRSTKLEDSAMYFCASAVGEDLGQPQHFGDGTRLSIL.

V usage is TRBV28 and J usage is TRBJ1-4; maybe TRBD1 (6 bases). Germline loops: CDR1 MDHEN, CDR2 SYDVKM. Trimming pared 10 bases from V and 0 bases from J, leaving 27 bases between. The CDR3 loop spans 19 amino acids. The CDR3 is CATLRGPLRGFATNEKLFF. The CDR3 coding sequence is TGTGCCACCCTCCGGGGACCCCTAAGGGGGTTTGCAACTAATGAAAAACTGTTTTTT. Filled out from reference TRBV28 and TRBJ1-4, the complete variable domain reads DVKVTQSSRYLVKRTGEKVFLECVQDMDHENMFWYRQDPGLGLRLIYFSYDVKMKEKGDIPEGYSVSREKKERFSLILESASTNQTSMYLCATLRGPLRGFATNEKLFFGSGTQLSVL.

The chain uses TRBV27 and TRBJ2-5, with TRBD2 identical over 14 bases. The germline V gene has CDR1 MNHEY and CDR2 SMNVEV (reference sequence). The CDR3 extends over 16 amino acids. The J segment lost 2 bases and the V segment lost 5 bases, leaving 4 bases of the junction unmatched. As DNA, the CDR3 is TGTGCCAGCAGTATTAGGACTAGCGGGAGGCAAGAGACCCAGTACTTC. It yields the protein CASSIRTSGRQETQYF.